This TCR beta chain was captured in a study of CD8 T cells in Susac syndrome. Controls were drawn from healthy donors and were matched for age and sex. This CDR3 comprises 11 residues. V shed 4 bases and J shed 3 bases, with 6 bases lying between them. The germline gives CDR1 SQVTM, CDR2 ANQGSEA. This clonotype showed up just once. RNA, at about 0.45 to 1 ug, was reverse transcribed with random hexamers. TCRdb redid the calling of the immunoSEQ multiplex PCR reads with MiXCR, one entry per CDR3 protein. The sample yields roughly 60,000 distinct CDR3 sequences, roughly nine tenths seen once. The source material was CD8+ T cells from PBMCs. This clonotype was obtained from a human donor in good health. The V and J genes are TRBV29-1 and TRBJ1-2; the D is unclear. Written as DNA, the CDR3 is TGCAGCGTTGTATGGGACTATGGCTACACCTTC. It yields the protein CSVVWDYGYTF. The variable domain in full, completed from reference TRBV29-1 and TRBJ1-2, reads SAVISQKPSRDICQRGTSLTIQCQVDSQVTMMFWYRQQPGQSLTLIATANQGSEATYESGFVIDKFPISRPNLTFSTLTVSNMSPEDSSIYLCSVVWDYGYTFGSGTRLTVV.